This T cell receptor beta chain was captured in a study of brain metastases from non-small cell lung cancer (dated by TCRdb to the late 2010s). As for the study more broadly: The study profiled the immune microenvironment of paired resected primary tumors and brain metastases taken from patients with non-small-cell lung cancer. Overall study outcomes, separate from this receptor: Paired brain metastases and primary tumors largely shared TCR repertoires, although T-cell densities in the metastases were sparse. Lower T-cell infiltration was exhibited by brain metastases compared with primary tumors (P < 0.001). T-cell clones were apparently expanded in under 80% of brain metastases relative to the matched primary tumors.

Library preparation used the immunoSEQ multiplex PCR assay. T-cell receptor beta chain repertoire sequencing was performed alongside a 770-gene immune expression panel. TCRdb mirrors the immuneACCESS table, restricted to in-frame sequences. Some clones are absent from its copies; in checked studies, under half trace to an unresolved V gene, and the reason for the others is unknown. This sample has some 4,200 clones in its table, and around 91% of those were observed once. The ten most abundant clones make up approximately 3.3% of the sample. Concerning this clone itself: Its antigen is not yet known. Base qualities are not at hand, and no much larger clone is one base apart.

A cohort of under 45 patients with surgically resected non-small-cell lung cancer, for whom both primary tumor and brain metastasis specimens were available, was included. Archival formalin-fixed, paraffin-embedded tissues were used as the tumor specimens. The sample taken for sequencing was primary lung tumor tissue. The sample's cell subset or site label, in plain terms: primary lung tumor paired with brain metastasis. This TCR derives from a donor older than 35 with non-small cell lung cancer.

The CDR3 in this case is CASSQEGRGTQYF. Here is the DNA: TGTGCCAGCAGCCAAGAGGGGCGCGGGACCCAGTACTTC. The rearranged segments are TRBV3-1 (or the pseudogene TRBV3-2) and TRBJ2-5; the D gene is perhaps TRBD1, on 5 matching bases. The CDR1 and CDR2 encoded by the germline V gene (reference sequence) are LGHDT and YNNKEL. The CDR3 covers 13 residues, taking in both the cysteine and the phenylalanine. This entry keeps only the CDR3 DNA: 39 bases, framed from base 1. Cut back by 0 bases and 7 bases, the V and J ends lie 9 bases apart.